The source of this TCR beta chain is a study of T cell clonotyping in hematopoietic cell transplantation. Study-level results: Recipient TCR diversity dropped after transplant; expanded clonotypes rose from day 30 to 180. Graft donor and pretransplant recipient Inverse Simpson Index values predicted broader posttransplant TCR diversity.

Only a few counts were recorded for this clone. Its cognate antigen is unknown. The ends were cut back, 2 bases at V and 0 bases at J, with 8 bases in the middle. Per the germline V gene, CDR1 is GTSNPN and CDR2 is SVGIG (reference sequence). The CDR3 runs 14 residues. The method was immunoSEQ multiplex PCR; TCRdb's version includes in-frame clones alone and lacks a portion of them. The top ten clones hold roughly 4.3% of a sample with roughly 15,000 clones, approximately 85% of them seen once. The TCR sequence derives from a woman in her forties in good health. Some clones in this sample may be carry-over from other donors' samples. The sample was peripheral blood mononuclear cells. The V call is TRBV30, the J call TRBJ1-5; D unclear. The CDR3 region has the DNA TGTGCCTGGAGTTCAGGAGTTAGCAATCAGCCCCAGCATTTT. It is translated as CAWSSGVSNQPQHF.